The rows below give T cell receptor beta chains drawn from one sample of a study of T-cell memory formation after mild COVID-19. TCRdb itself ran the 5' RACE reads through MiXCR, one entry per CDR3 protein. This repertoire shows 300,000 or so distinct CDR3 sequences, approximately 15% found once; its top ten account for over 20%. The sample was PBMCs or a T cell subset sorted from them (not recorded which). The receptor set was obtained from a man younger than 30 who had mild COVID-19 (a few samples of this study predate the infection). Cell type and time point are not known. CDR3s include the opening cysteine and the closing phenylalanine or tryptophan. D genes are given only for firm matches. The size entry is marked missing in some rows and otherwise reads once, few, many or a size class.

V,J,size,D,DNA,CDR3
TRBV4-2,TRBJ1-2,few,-,TGTGCCAGCAGTCGAAACCCTTGGAAGGCTAACTATGGCTACACCTTC,CASSRNPWKANYGYTF
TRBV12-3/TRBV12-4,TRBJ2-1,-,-,TGTGCCAGCTTAGGAGACTACAGCTCCTACAATGAGCAGTTCTTC,CASLGDYSSYNEQFF
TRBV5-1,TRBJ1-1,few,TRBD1,TGCGCCAGCAGCCCCAAAGGACAGGGTGCTACTGAAGCTTTCTTT,CASSPKGQGATEAFF
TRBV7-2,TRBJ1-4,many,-,TGTGCCAGCAGCCCGCGACGAGGACTATACTATAATGAAAAACTGTTTTTT,CASSPRRGLYYNEKLFF
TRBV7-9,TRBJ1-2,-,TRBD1,TGTGCCAGCAGCTTCACAGGGGACGGCTACACCTTC,CASSFTGDGYTF
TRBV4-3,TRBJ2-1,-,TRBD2,TGCGCCAGCAGCCAAGGCCGAGCGGGGGGGCCGTATGAGCAGTTCTTC,CASSQGRAGGPYEQFF
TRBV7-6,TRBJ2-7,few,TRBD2,TGTGCCAGCAGCTTAGCGTTGTGGAGCGGGGGGGTCCACGAGCAGTACTTC,CASSLALWSGGVHEQYF
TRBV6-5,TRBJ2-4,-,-,TGTGCCAGCAGTTACTATCAATCGGGACAAAACATTCAGTACTTC,CASSYYQSGQNIQYF
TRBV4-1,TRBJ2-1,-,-,TGCGCCAGCAGCCAAGGGCTTACAGGGAAAGGCTCCTACAATGAGCAGTTCTTC,CASSQGLTGKGSYNEQFF
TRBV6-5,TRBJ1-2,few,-,TGTGCCAGCAGTTATGTTTCGCAGGGTTATAACTATGGCTACACCTTC,CASSYVSQGYNYGYTF
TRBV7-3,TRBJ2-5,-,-,TGTGCCAGCAGCCCAAACCCGGGGGCTATCGGGAAAGAGACCCAGTACTTC,CASSPNPGAIGKETQYF
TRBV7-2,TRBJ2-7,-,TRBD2,TGTGCCAGCAGCTTGACTAGCGGGAGACCCTACGAGCAGTACTTC,CASSLTSGRPYEQYF
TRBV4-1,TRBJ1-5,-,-,TGCGCCAGCAGCCAATCAACGGGGGATCAGCCCCAGCATTTT,CASSQSTGDQPQHF
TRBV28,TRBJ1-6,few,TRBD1,TGTGCCAGCAGTTTTAGGACAGGGGTTAACTCCTATAATTCACCCCTCCACTTT,CASSFRTGVNSYNSPLHF
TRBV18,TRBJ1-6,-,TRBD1,TGTGCCAGCTCACCTGGGGCAGGGGGTCGGGATTCACCCCTCCACTTT,CASSPGAGGRDSPLHF
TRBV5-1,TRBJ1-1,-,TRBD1,TGCGCCAGCAGGCCGGGACAGGGAGATACTGAAGCTTTCTTT,CASRPGQGDTEAFF
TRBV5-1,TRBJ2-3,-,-,TGCGCCAGCAGCTTTACGAGGCCAGATACGCAGTATTTT,CASSFTRPDTQYF
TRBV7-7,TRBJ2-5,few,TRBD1,TGTGCTAGCAGCTCGGGACAGGGTGGGGGACAAGAGACCCAGTACTTC,CASSSGQGGGQETQYF
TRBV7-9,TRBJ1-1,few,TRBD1,TGTGCCAGCAACGGCCGGGACAGAGCTGAAGCTTTCTTT,CASNGRDRAEAFF
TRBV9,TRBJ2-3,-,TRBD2,TGTGCCAGCAGCCCATCCGGGACTAGAGGAGTAACAGATACGCAGTATTTT,CASSPSGTRGVTDTQYF
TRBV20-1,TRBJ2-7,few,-,TGCAGTGCTAGAGCGGCCGGGATCGGCTACGAGCAGTACTTC,CSARAAGIGYEQYF
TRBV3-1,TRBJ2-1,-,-,TGTGCCAGTGGAGAATCAGGGGAATCCTACAATGAGCAGTTCTTC,CASGESGESYNEQFF
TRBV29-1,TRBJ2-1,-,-,TGCAGCGTTGAGCAAGGGGAGCAGTTCTTC,CSVEQGEQFF
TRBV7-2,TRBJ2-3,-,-,TGTGCCAGCAGCCCCCGGTGGTCAGATACGCAGTATTTT,CASSPRWSDTQYF
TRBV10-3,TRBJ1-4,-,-,TGTGCCATCAGCAGGGACATTAAATTTGCGACTAATGAAAAACTGTTTTTT,CAISRDIKFATNEKLFF
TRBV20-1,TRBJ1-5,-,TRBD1,TGCAGTGCTGCCGGGACAGCAAATCAGCCCCAGCATTTT,CSAAGTANQPQHF
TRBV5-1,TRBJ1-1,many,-,TGCGCCAGCAGCTTGGTGGAGCAGGCTGAAGCTTTCTTT,CASSLVEQAEAFF
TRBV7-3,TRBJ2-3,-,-,TGTGCCAGCAGCTTCGGACATACGGTCGATACGCAGTATTTT,CASSFGHTVDTQYF
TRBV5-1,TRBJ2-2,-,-,TGCGCCAGCAGTTACTTCGGTGGAGACACCGGGGAGCTGTTTTTT,CASSYFGGDTGELFF
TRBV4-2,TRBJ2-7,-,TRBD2,TGTGCCAGCAGCCAAGGGATATCGCTAGCGGAACTCTCCTACGAGCAGTACTTC,CASSQGISLAELSYEQYF
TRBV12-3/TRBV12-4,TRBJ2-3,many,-,TGTGCCAGCAGTTTAGGGGTATCTAGCACAGATACGCAGTATTTT,CASSLGVSSTDTQYF
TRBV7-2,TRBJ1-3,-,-,TGTGCCAGCATCCGAGGTGAAGAGAGATTT,CASIRGEERF
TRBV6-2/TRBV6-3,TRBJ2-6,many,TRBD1,TGTGCCAGCAGCCCAGGGGGCTCTGGGGCCAACGTCCTGACTTTC,CASSPGGSGANVLTF
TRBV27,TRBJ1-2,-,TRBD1,TGTGCCAGCAGACCCGACGGGACAGATGGCTACACCTTC,CASRPDGTDGYTF
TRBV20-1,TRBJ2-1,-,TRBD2,TGCAGTGCAACCACCTCGGCTAGCGGAGACAACAATGAGCAGTTCTTC,CSATTSASGDNNEQFF
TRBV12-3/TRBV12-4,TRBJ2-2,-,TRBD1,TGTGCCAGCAGCCACGGACAGGGGGCCGGGGAGCTGTTTTTT,CASSHGQGAGELFF
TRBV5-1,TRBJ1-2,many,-,TGCGCCAGCAGCCCGGACCGATATGGCTACACCTTC,CASSPDRYGYTF
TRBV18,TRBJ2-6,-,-,TGTGCCAGCTCACCGCAGGGAAGTGGAGCTGGGGCCAACGTCCTGACTTTC,CASSPQGSGAGANVLTF
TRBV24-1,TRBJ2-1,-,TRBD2,TGTGCCACCAGTGATCCGCGGGGGGCCGGGAATGAGCAGTTCTTC,CATSDPRGAGNEQFF
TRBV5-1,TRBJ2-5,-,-,TGCGCCAGCAGCTATCGTGCCCAAGAGACCCAGTACTTC,CASSYRAQETQYF
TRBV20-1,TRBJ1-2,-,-,TGCAGTGCTAGTCTTCCCGCAGGACTCTATGGCTACACCTTC,CSASLPAGLYGYTF
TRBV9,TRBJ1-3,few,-,TGTGCCAGCAGCGCCCGCGCCGGAAACACCATATATTTT,CASSARAGNTIYF
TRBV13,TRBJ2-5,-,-,TGTGCCAGCAGCTTATACAGGGGAGGAGAGACCCAGTACTTC,CASSLYRGGETQYF
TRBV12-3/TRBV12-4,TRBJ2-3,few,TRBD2,TGTGCCAGCATCGCCGGTCCGGGGGGAATAGATACGCAGTATTTT,CASIAGPGGIDTQYF
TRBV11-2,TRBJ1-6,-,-,TGTGCCAGCAGCGGCGGGGGGGGACCCCTCCACTTT,CASSGGGGPLHF
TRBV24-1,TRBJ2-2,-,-,TGTGCCACCAGTGATTTCTCCAGGGGTAGGACCGGGGAGCTGTTTTTT,CATSDFSRGRTGELFF
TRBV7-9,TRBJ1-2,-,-,TGTGCCAGCCGGGGGCGAAACTATGGCTACACCTTC,CASRGRNYGYTF
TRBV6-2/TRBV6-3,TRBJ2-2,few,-,TGTGCCAGCTTTTCCGAGGACAGGAACACCGGGGAGCTGTTTTTT,CASFSEDRNTGELFF
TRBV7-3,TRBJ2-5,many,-,TGTGCCAGCAGCTACCAAGAGACCCAGTACTTC,CASSYQETQYF
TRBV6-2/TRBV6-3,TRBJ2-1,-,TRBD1,TGTGCCAGCAGTCCCCGGGACAGGGGTCGTGAGCAGTTCTTC,CASSPRDRGREQFF
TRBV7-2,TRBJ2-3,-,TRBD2,TGTGCCAGCAGCTTATCTAGCGGGTCGCCCGATACGCAGTATTTT,CASSLSSGSPDTQYF
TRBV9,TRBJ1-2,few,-,TGTGCCAGCAGCGCCCCGCTTGGGCGCTACACCTTC,CASSAPLGRYTF